Listed below are T cell receptor beta chains from one sample, sequenced in a study of cytomegalovirus exposure and HLA in healthy donors. TCRdb's table, derived via immunoSEQ multiplex PCR, lists solely in-frame clones and lacks some. This sample has roughly 190,000 clones, with 75% to 80% found just once. The sample consisted of PBMCs. Every receptor here comes from a woman in her 30s in good health and CMV-seropositive. The CDR3 runs from the conserved cysteine through the conserved F or W. The D gene is left open where the match is weak. A clone size is listed for some rows: how often the clone was seen (once, few, many), or a class if it is expanded.

D,J,V,size,CDR3,DNA
TRBD1,TRBJ1-4,TRBV28,NA,CATLPGTGNEKLFF,TGTGCCACCCTTCCCGGGACAGGGAATGAAAAACTGTTTTTT
NA,TRBJ2-1,TRBV7-3,NA,CASSEQSSSYNEQFF,TGTGCCAGCAGTGAACAGTCGAGCTCCTACAATGAGCAGTTCTTC
TRBD1,TRBJ1-5,TRBV28,NA,CTSSFANPGQDSNQPQHF,TGTACCAGCAGTTTTGCGAATCCAGGACAGGATAGCAATCAGCCCCAGCATTTT
TRBD2,TRBJ2-5,TRBV5-1,NA,CASSLTSAYQETQYF,TGCGCCAGCAGCTTGACTAGCGCGTACCAAGAGACCCAGTACTTC
NA,TRBJ1-1,TRBV4-3,NA,CASSQGGFETEAFF,TGCGCCAGCAGCCAAGGAGGGTTTGAAACTGAAGCTTTCTTT
NA,TRBJ1-1,TRBV11-1,NA,CASSLVGEFNTEAFF,TGTGCCAGCAGCTTAGTAGGAGAATTTAACACTGAAGCTTTCTTT
TRBD2,TRBJ2-3,TRBV7-2,NA,CASSLAHTSGGLWTDTQYF,TGTGCCAGCAGCTTAGCGCACACTAGCGGGGGGTTGTGGACAGATACGCAGTATTTT
NA,TRBJ2-1,TRBV30,NA,CAWSMEGKHNEQFF,TGTGCCTGGAGTATGGAGGGGAAACACAATGAGCAGTTCTTC
TRBD2,TRBJ2-6,TRBV19,NA,CASSSGSSGANVLTF,TGTGCCAGTTCTAGCGGGAGCTCTGGGGCCAACGTCCTGACTTTC
NA,TRBJ2-5,TRBV27,few,CASSLSFRNPTQYF,TGTGCCAGCAGTTTATCTTTCAGAAATCCGACCCAGTACTTC
TRBD1,TRBJ1-1,TRBV7-2,NA,CASSFTRTGFANTEAFF,TGTGCCAGCAGCTTTACTCGGACAGGGTTCGCGAACACTGAAGCTTTCTTT
TRBD1,TRBJ1-6,TRBV7-9,NA,CASSSDRGLSPLHF,TGTGCCAGCAGCTCGGACAGGGGGCTTTCACCCCTCCACTTT
NA,TRBJ2-7,TRBV6-1,NA,CAAGTSYEQYF,TGTGCCGCCGGGACATCCTACGAGCAGTACTTC
TRBD1,TRBJ2-7,TRBV2,NA,CASSGQGSFSEQYF,TGTGCCAGCAGCGGACAGGGGTCCTTCTCCGAGCAGTACTTC
TRBD1,TRBJ2-4,TRBV2,NA,CASSESQGENIQYF,TGTGCCAGCAGTGAGAGCCAGGGGGAAAACATTCAGTACTTC
TRBD1,TRBJ2-7,TRBV5-1,NA,CASSSPGQGVYEQYF,TGCGCCAGCAGCTCACCGGGACAGGGGGTATACGAGCAGTACTTC
TRBD1,TRBJ2-7,TRBV2,NA,CASSSGTGGYEQYF,TGTGCCAGCAGCTCCGGGACAGGGGGCTACGAGCAGTACTTC
NA,TRBJ1-6,TRBV7-9,NA,CASSLGGRELGGRGPLHF,TGTGCCAGCAGCTTAGGAGGGCGGGAGTTAGGGGGGAGAGGACCCCTCCACTTT
NA,TRBJ2-7,TRBV5-1,NA,CASSLEGIPYEQYF,TGCGCCAGCAGCTTGGAGGGGATCCCCTACGAGCAGTACTTC
TRBD2,TRBJ2-3,TRBV5-1,NA,CASSFPAGASTDTQYF,TGCGCCAGCAGCTTCCCAGCGGGAGCTTCCACAGATACGCAGTATTTT
NA,TRBJ1-2,TRBV5-4,once,CASSRDSRGYTF,TGTGCCAGCAGCAGAGACAGTCGGGGCTACACCTTC
NA,TRBJ1-1,TRBV4-1,NA,CASSQEETANTEAFF,TGCGCCAGCAGCCAAGAAGAAACAGCGAACACTGAAGCTTTCTTT
NA,TRBJ2-7,TRBV4-1,NA,CASSPEASDSSYEQYF,TGCGCCAGCAGTCCTGAAGCCAGCGACAGCTCCTACGAGCAGTACTTC
NA,TRBJ1-2,TRBV6-5,NA,CASRDSNYGYTF,TGTGCCAGCAGGGACAGTAACTATGGCTACACCTTC
NA,TRBJ2-1,TRBV7-9,once,CASSLPGESAPTYNEQFF,TGTGCCAGCAGCTTGCCCGGTGAGAGCGCCCCTACCTACAATGAGCAGTTCTTC
TRBD2,TRBJ2-1,TRBV27,NA,CASTRRARGGAYNEQFF,TGTGCCAGCACCAGACGGGCCCGGGGGGGCGCCTACAATGAGCAGTTCTTC
NA,TRBJ1-1,TRBV11-2,NA,CASSLIRSGAFF,TGTGCCAGCAGCTTAATCCGATCGGGAGCTTTCTTT
NA,TRBJ2-6,TRBV28,once,CASRTGTGANVLTF,TGTGCCAGCCGAACAGGGACCGGGGCCAACGTCCTGACTTTC
NA,TRBJ1-1,TRBV28,NA,CASSLWTSGTEAFF,TGTGCCAGCAGTTTATGGACTTCGGGTACTGAAGCTTTCTTT
NA,TRBJ1-3,TRBV10-3,NA,CAISESLAGNTIYF,TGTGCCATCAGTGAGTCATTAGCTGGAAACACCATATATTTT
NA,TRBJ1-2,TRBV28,NA,CASSSPNTYRDNYGYTF,TGTGCCAGCAGTTCCCCGAATACCTACAGGGATAACTATGGCTACACCTTC
TRBD1,TRBJ1-6,TRBV4-3,NA,CASSLDRAKSSPLHF,TGCGCCAGCAGCCTCGACAGGGCAAAAAGTTCACCCCTCCACTTT